The 22 T cell receptor beta chains reported below all come from one sample, sequenced in a study of blood T cells in healthy people across ages. A second PCR, run for roughly 6 to 11 cycles, used a sample-barcoded 5' primer plus a J-beta primer mix. From the 5' RACE reads, TCRdb called clonotypes with MiXCR, one entry per CDR3 protein. The sample records over 600,000 distinct CDR3 sequences, about 43% being singletons. Sequencing was carried out using blood. The source is a man older than 75 in good health.

Only a few counts were recorded for this clonotype. The chain recombines TRBV3-1 with TRBJ1-5; TRBD1 agrees at 7 bases. Unmatched junction bases numbered 7, after V lost 5 bases and J lost 6 bases. CDR3 length: 14 residues. Germline V gives CDR1 LGHDT, CDR2 YNNKEL (reference sequence). For the CDR3, the DNA is TGTGCCAGCAGCTTGACAGGGAGGACTCAGCCCCAGCATTTT. Protein sequence: CASSLTGRTQPQHF.

The chain is built from TRBV5-1 and TRBJ2-3, with a weak D call TRBD2 (7 bases). The germline V gene encodes CDR1 SGHRS and CDR2 YFSETQ. The CDR3 is 14 residues long. Trimming took 6 bases from V and 4 from J, leaving 15 bases between them. The CDR3 loop reads CASTLQGRADTQYF. The DNA for the CDR3 is TGCGCCAGCACGTTGCAGGGGAGGGCAGATACGCAGTATTTT.

The chain has TRBV5-1 and TRBJ2-7; TRBD2 matches 13 bases. This CDR3 has 15 residues. The junction had 4 bases not matched to a gene; V was cut back by 4 bases and J by 3 bases. In germline, CDR1 is SGHRS, CDR2 YFSETQ. In nucleotides, the CDR3 is TGCGCCAGCAGCACCGGGACTAGCGGGATCTACGAGCAGTACTTC. This sequence encodes CASSTGTSGIYEQYF.

This chain connects TRBV6-1 to TRBJ2-2; the match to TRBD2 covers 8 bases. The CDR3 runs to 17 residues. Trimming at V came to 2 bases and at J to 6 bases, leaving 11 bases not matched to a gene. Germline V gives CDR1 MNHNS, CDR2 SASEGT. Here the CDR3 reads CASSEQSGTRLPGELFF. The CDR3 bases are TGTGCCAGCAGTGAACAAAGTGGGACTAGACTTCCCGGGGAGCTGTTTTTT.

Turning to this clonotype: This could be a read error, since a much larger clone is one nucleotide away. The rearrangement uses TRBV20-1 and TRBJ2-5; 8 nucleotides match TRBD2. The CDR3 has 16 amino acids. From germline, CDR1 is DFQATT and CDR2 SNEGSKA (reference sequence). The ends lost 5 bases at V and 11 bases at J; junction bases unmatched: 22. CDR3 bases: TGCAGTGCTGACCGCCTGGGAGCGGGAGCAGGCAATGAGCAGTACTTC. Translated: CSADRLGAGAGNEQYF.

Turning to this clonotype: A much bigger clone sits one base away, suggesting this may be a read error. J is TRBJ2-5 and V is TRBV12-3 or TRBV12-4; weak D call: TRBD1 (6 bases). V was pared by 2 bases and J by 9 bases, with 13 bases between. CDR3 size: 13 residues. For the CDR3, the DNA is TGTGCCAGCAGTTTAAAGGGCGCAGGGGCCCAGTACTTC. Its protein is CASSLKGAGAQYF.

The chain is built from TRBV5-1 and TRBJ1-1, with D perhaps matching TRBD1 (5 bases). V dropped 0 bases and J dropped 4 bases, with 13 bases sitting between them. Germline-derived CDR1 and CDR2 are SGHRS and YFSETQ. The CDR3 is made up of 15 amino acids. CDR3 amino acids: CASSLAGIVGTEAFF. CDR3 coding DNA: TGCGCCAGCAGCTTGGCAGGGATAGTGGGCACTGAAGCTTTCTTT.

This clonotype was recorded many times. J is TRBJ2-3 and V is TRBV6-5; the match to TRBD2 covers 7 bases. Trimming removed 5 bases from V and 0 bases from J; junction bases left unmatched: 5. The CDR3 runs 15 residues. Germline V CDR1 and CDR2: MNHEY, SVGAGI. CDR3 residues: CASSTGGTSTDTQYF. In DNA form, the CDR3 reads TGTGCCAGCAGTACGGGAGGCACCAGCACAGATACGCAGTATTTT.

The chain joins TRBV20-1 to TRBJ2-5; 12 bases agree with TRBD2. The J call may not be correct, given that the DNA end is closer to TRBJ2-7. The germline V gene encodes CDR1 DFQATT and CDR2 SNEGSKA (reference sequence). The CDR3 extends over 15 amino acids. The CDR3 reads CSARLAGGDFDEQYF. CDR3 DNA sequence: TGCAGTGCTAGACTAGCGGGGGGGGATTTCGACGAGCAGTACTTC.

This clonotype was detected a few times. This chain links TRBV12-3 or TRBV12-4 with TRBJ2-7, with D perhaps TRBD1 (6 bases). The CDR3 runs to 16 residues. Trimming stripped 3 bases from V and 4 bases from J, with 19 bases between. The DNA for the CDR3 is TGTGCCAGCAGTTTTCAGGGGCAGGTGAACCCTTACGAGCAGTACTTC. Translating gives CASSFQGQVNPYEQYF.

This clonotype showed up just a few times. V and J are TRBV12-3 or TRBV12-4 and TRBJ1-6, with D hard to call. V lost 0 bases to trimming and J lost 1 base, with 13 bases between them. The CDR3 is made up of 18 amino acids. CDR3 sequence reads: CASSLAPPQRSYNSPLHF. The CDR3 DNA reads as TGTGCCAGCAGTTTAGCCCCGCCCCAGAGGTCCTATAATTCACCCCTCCACTTT.

This clonotype showed up just a few times. The chain carries TRBV29-1 and TRBJ2-1; 8 bases fit TRBD2. V trimming: 7 bases; J trimming: 2 bases; junction bases outside the gene matches: 10. Germline CDR1 is SQVTM and CDR2 is ANQGSEA. CDR3 length: 15 amino acids. The CDR3: CSARGRSGTYNEQFF. The CDR3 DNA reads TGCAGCGCCAGGGGACGTAGCGGGACCTACAATGAGCAGTTCTTC.

The chain recombines TRBV4-1 with TRBJ2-7, with 8 bases fitting TRBD2. Germline values: CDR1 MGHRA, CDR2 YSYEKL. V lost 2 bases, J lost 2 bases, and 14 bases stayed unmatched. This CDR3 has 18 residues. CDR3 coding DNA: TGCGCCAGCAGCCAAAGGACCTGGATAGCGGGAACCCCCTACGAGCAGTACTTC. It specifies CASSQRTWIAGTPYEQYF.

The chain employs TRBV10-2 and TRBJ1-5; tentative D call: TRBD1 (6 bases). Between the trimmed V and J ends, which lost 0 bases and 4 bases, there was a span of 7 bases. Per the germline V gene, CDR1 is WSHSY and CDR2 is SAAADI. The CDR3 contains 14 residues. The CDR3 sequence is CASSESGQNQPQHF. As DNA, the CDR3 is TGCGCCAGCAGTGAGTCCGGACAGAATCAGCCCCAGCATTTT.

The rearrangement joins TRBV10-3 to TRBJ1-1; D might be TRBD1 (6 bases). CDR1 is ENHRY and CDR2 is SYGVKD in the germline V gene. V gave up 6 bases and J gave up 7 bases, with 15 bases separating them. This CDR3 is 13 amino acids long. The CDR3 nucleotides read TGTGCCATCAGCCCTTCTCGGGACATTGAAGCTTTCTTT. It is translated as CAISPSRDIEAFF.

A single count supports this clonotype. This chain links TRBV2 with TRBJ1-5; the match to TRBD1 covers 10 bases. This CDR3 has 15 residues. The germline V gene has CDR1 SNHLY and CDR2 FYNNEI. The V and J ends lost 7 bases and 3 bases, in that order; junction bases with no gene match: 6. CDR3 DNA: TGTGCCAGCAATCCCGGGACAGGGGACAATCAGCCCCAGCATTTT. Protein product: CASNPGTGDNQPQHF.

This clonotype has more than one count but fewer than ten. This chain connects TRBV10-3 to TRBJ2-7; D not resolved. There are 13 residues in the CDR3. V was pared by 3 bases and J by 6 bases, with 12 bases between. CDR1 and CDR2 (germline): ENHRY, SYGVKD. CDR3 coding DNA: TGTGCCATCAGTGAAAAGGTCACCTGCGAGCAGTACTTC. Encoded protein: CAISEKVTCEQYF.

The chain joins TRBV20-1 to TRBJ1-5, with D maybe TRBD1 (6 bases). Germline loops: CDR1 DFQATT, CDR2 SNEGSKA (reference sequence). Trimming pared 0 bases from V and 3 bases from J, leaving 12 bases between. This CDR3 is 15 amino acids long. The CDR3 is CSAREGSGANQPQHF. For the CDR3, the DNA is TGCAGTGCTAGAGAGGGCTCAGGGGCCAATCAGCCCCAGCATTTT.

The V call is TRBV12-3 or TRBV12-4, the J call TRBJ2-1, with 10 bases aligning to TRBD2. CDR3 length: 17 amino acids. V was pared by 0 bases and J by 4 bases, with 6 bases of the junction left unmatched. CDR3 amino acids: CASSLAQLAGTYNEQFF. The CDR3 DNA reads as TGTGCCAGCAGTTTAGCCCAACTAGCGGGGACGTACAATGAGCAGTTCTTC.

The chain combines TRBV7-3 with TRBJ2-3, with 7 bases lining up with TRBD2. V gave up 1 base and J gave up 4 bases; unmatched junction bases: 14. Germline CDR1 and CDR2: SGHTA and FQGTGA. This CDR3 has 18 residues. The CDR3 loop is CASSLSPPSPRGADTQYF. In DNA, the CDR3 is TGTGCCAGCAGCTTAAGTCCCCCGAGTCCCCGGGGGGCAGATACGCAGTATTTT.

Worth noting for this clonotype: A read error may account for a junction end that differs from germline. The chain uses TRBV5-5 and TRBJ2-3; 7 nucleotides align to TRBD1. CDR1 and CDR2 from the germline V gene are SGHKS and YYEKEE (reference sequence). This CDR3 contains 13 residues. This chain's CDR3 is CASSPPGTDTRYF. Here the CDR3 DNA reads TGTGCCAGCAGCCCCCCGGGGACAGATACGCGGTATTTT.

This chain uses TRBV30 with TRBJ2-7; no reliable D call. V dropped 2 bases and J dropped 7 bases, with 12 bases sitting between them. Germline V lookup: CDR1 GTSNPN, CDR2 SVGIG (reference sequence). This CDR3 region has 12 residues. The CDR3 nucleotides read TGTGCCTGGAGTCCGTCCAGGCGGGAGCAGTACTTC. Encoded protein: CAWSPSRREQYF.